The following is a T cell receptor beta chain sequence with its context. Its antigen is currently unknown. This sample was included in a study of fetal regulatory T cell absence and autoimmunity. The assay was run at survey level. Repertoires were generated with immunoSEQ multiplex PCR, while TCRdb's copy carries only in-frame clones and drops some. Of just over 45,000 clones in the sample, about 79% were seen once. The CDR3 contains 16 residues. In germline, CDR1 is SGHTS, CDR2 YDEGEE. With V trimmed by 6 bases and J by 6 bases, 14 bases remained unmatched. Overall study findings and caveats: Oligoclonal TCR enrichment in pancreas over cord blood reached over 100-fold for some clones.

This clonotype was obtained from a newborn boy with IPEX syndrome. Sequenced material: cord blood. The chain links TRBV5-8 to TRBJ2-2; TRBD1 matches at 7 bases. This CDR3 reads CASNPPGQDLSGELFF. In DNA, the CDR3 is TGTGCCAGCAATCCCCCCGGACAGGACCTCTCCGGGGAGCTGTTTTTT.